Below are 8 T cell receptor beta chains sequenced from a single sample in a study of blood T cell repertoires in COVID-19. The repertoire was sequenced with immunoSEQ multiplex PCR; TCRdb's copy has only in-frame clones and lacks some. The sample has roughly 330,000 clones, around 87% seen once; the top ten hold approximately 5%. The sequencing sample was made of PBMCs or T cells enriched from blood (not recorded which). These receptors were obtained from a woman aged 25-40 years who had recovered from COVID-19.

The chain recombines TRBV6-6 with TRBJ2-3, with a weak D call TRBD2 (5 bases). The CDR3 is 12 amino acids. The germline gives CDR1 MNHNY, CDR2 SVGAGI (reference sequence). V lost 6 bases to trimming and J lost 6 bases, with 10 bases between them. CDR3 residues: CASRQIADTQYF. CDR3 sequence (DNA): TGTGCCAGCAGACAAATAGCGGATACGCAGTATTTT.

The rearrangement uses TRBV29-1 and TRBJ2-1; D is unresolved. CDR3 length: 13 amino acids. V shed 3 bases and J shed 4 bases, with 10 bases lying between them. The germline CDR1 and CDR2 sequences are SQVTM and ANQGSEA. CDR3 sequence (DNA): TGCAGCGTTGACGCCACTTGGTACAATGAGCAGTTCTTC. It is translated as CSVDATWYNEQFF.

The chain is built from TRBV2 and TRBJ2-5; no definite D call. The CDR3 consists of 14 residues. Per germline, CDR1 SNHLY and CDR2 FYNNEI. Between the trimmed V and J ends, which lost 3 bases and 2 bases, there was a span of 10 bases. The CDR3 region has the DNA TGTGCCAGCAGTGATGGTAGACTTCAAGAGACCCAGTACTTC. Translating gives CASSDGRLQETQYF.

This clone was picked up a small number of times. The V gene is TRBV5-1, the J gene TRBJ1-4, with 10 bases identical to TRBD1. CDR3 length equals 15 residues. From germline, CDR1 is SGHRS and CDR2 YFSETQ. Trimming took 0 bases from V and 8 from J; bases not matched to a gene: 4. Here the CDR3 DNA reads TGCGCCAGCAGCTTGGATTGGACAGGGGGGGAAAAACTGTTTTTT. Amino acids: CASSLDWTGGEKLFF.

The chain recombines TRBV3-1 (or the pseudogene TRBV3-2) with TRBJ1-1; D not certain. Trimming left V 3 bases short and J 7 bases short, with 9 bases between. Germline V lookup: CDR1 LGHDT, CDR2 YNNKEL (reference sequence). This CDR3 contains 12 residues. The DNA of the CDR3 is TGTGCCAGCAGCCACGGCGGCTATGAAGCTTTCTTT. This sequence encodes CASSHGGYEAFF.

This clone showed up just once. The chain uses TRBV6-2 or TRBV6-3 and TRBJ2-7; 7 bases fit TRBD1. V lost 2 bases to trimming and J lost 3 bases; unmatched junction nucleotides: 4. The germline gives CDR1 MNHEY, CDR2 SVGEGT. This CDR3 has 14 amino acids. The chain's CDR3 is CASSYIGGRYEQYF. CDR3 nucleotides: TGTGCCAGCAGTTACATAGGGGGCCGCTACGAGCAGTACTTC.

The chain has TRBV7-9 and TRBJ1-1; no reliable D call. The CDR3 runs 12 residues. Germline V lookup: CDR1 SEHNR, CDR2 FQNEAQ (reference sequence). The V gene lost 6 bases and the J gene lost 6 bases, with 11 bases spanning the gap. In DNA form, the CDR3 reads TGTGCCAGCAGTCGCAGATCTTCTGAAGCTTTCTTT. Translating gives CASSRRSSEAFF.

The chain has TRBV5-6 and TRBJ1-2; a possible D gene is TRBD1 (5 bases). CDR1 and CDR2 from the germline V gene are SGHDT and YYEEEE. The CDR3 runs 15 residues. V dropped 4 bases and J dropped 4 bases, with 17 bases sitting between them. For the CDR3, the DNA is TGTGCCAGCAGCACGGGGGATTCTACTCCCTATGGCTACACCTTC. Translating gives CASSTGDSTPYGYTF.